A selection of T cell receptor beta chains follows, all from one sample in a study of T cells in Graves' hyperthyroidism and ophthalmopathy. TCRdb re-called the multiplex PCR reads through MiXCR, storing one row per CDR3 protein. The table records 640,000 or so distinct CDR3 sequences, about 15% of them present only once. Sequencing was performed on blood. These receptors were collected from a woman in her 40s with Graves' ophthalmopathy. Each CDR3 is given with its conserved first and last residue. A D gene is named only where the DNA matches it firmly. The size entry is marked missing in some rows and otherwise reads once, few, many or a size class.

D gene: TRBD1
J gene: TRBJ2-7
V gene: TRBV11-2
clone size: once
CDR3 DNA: TGTGCCAGCAGGAAACTAACCGGGACAGGGGCCTACGAGCAGTACTTC
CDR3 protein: CASRKLTGTGAYEQYF

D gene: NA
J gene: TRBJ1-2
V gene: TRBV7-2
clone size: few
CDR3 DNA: TGTGCCAGCAGTCCAGCGCGGGTCTACACCTTC
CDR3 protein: CASSPARVYTF

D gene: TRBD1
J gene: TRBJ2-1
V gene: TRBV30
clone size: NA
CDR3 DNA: TGTGCCTGGCGGGGACAGGGGGCGGGAGGGACCCGCAATGAGCAGTTCTTC
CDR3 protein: CAWRGQGAGGTRNEQFF

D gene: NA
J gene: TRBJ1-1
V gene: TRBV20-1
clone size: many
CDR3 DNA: TGCAGTGCTAGAGGTTTCGTCCAGAACACTGAAGCTTTCTTT
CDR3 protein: CSARGFVQNTEAFF

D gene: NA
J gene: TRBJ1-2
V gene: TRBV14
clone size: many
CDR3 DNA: TGTGCCAGCAGCCAAGCAGCTGGCGGCTATGGCTACACCTTC
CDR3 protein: CASSQAAGGYGYTF

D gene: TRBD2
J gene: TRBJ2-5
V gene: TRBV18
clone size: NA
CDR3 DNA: TGTGCCAGCTCAAAAAGTTCTCTAGCGGGAGAAGCGGAAGAGACCCAGTACTTC
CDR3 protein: CASSKSSLAGEAEETQYF

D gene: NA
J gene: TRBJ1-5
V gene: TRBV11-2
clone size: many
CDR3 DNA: TGTGCCAGCAGCTTATACCCTGGGCAGGGACAGCCCCAGCATTTT
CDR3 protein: CASSLYPGQGQPQHF

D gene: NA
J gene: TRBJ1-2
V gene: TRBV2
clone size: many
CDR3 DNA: TGTGCCAGCAGTGAAAGGGCGGACCTACACTATGGCTACACCTTC
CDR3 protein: CASSERADLHYGYTF

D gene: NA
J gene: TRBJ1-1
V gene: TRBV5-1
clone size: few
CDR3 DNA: TGCGCCAGCAGCGAGTCTGTAATGAACACTGAAGCTTTCTTT
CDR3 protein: CASSESVMNTEAFF

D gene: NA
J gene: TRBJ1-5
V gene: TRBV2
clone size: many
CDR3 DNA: TGTGCCAGCAGGCGGGAATATAGCAATCAGCCCCAGCATTTT
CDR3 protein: CASRREYSNQPQHF

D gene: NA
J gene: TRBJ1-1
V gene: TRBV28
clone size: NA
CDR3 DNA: TGTGCCAGCAGTTTGAAACCGACTGAAGCTTTCTTT
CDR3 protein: CASSLKPTEAFF

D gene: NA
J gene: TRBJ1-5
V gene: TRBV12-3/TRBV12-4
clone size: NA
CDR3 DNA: TGTGCCAGCAGCCCCTTCCCCACCCTTGGGCAGCCCCAGCATTTT
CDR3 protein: CASSPFPTLGQPQHF

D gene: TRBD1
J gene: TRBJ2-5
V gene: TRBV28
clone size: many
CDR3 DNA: TGTGCCAGTTTGACAGGGGTCCAAGAGACCCAGTACTTC
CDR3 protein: CASLTGVQETQYF

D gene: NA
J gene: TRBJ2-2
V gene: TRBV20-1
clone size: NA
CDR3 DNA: TGCAGTGCTAGAGATCAGAACACCGGGGAGCTGTTTTTT
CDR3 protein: CSARDQNTGELFF

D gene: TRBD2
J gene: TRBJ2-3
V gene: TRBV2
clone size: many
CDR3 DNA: TGTGCCAGCAGCTGGACTAGCGGGACCACAGATACGCAGTATTTT
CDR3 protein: CASSWTSGTTDTQYF